These T cell receptor beta chains were read from a single sample in a study of blood T cell repertoires in COVID-19. Sequenced by immunoSEQ multiplex PCR; TCRdb stores in-frame clones only, minus some. The sample lists 87,000 or so clones, 80% to 90% occurring once. Sequencing was done on a sample of peripheral blood. The receptors were gathered from a man at least 80 years old with acute or convalescent COVID-19. The CDR3 runs from the conserved cysteine through the conserved F or W. Fields, in order: J gene, D gene, V gene, clone size, CDR3 protein, CDR3 DNA. A D gene is named only where the DNA matches it firmly. Clone sizes are given selectively: once, few, many, or a class where the clone is expanded.

j_call: TRBJ2-7; d_call: -; v_call: TRBV7-2; clone_size: -; cdr3_aa: CASSQAGYEQYF; cdr3_nt: TGTGCCAGCAGCCAGGCCGGCTACGAGCAGTACTTC
j_call: TRBJ1-1; d_call: -; v_call: TRBV11-2; clone_size: -; cdr3_aa: CASSARGTEAFF; cdr3_nt: TGTGCCAGCAGCGCGCGGGGCACTGAAGCTTTCTTT
j_call: TRBJ2-1; d_call: TRBD2; v_call: TRBV5-6; clone_size: -; cdr3_aa: CASSFPGLAGASYNEQFF; cdr3_nt: TGTGCCAGCAGCTTTCCGGGACTAGCGGGAGCCTCCTACAATGAGCAGTTCTTC
j_call: TRBJ2-7; d_call: TRBD1; v_call: TRBV5-8; clone_size: -; cdr3_aa: CASSLRQGSYEQYF; cdr3_nt: TGTGCCAGCAGCCTCAGACAGGGTTCCTACGAGCAGTACTTC
j_call: TRBJ1-6; d_call: -; v_call: TRBV6-5; clone_size: -; cdr3_aa: CASSAKDINSPLHF; cdr3_nt: TGTGCCAGCTCAGCCAAGGACATTAATTCACCCCTCCACTTT
j_call: TRBJ2-2; d_call: TRBD2; v_call: TRBV4-1; clone_size: -; cdr3_aa: CASSRGLAGGPLDTGELFF; cdr3_nt: TGCGCCAGCAGCCGGGGACTAGCGGGAGGGCCGCTCGACACCGGGGAGCTGTTTTTT
j_call: TRBJ2-7; d_call: -; v_call: TRBV7-2; clone_size: -; cdr3_aa: CASRASYEQYF; cdr3_nt: TGTGCCAGCAGAGCTTCCTACGAGCAGTACTTC
j_call: TRBJ1-5; d_call: -; v_call: TRBV28; clone_size: -; cdr3_aa: CASRSLNQPQHF; cdr3_nt: TGTGCCAGCAGGAGCCTCAATCAGCCCCAGCATTTT
j_call: TRBJ1-4; d_call: TRBD1; v_call: TRBV5-4; clone_size: -; cdr3_aa: CASSARTGPGEKLFF; cdr3_nt: TGTGCCAGCAGCGCTAGGACAGGACCAGGTGAAAAACTGTTTTTT
j_call: TRBJ2-3; d_call: TRBD2; v_call: TRBV6-2/TRBV6-3; clone_size: -; cdr3_aa: CASSYPIAGGPYPLYTDTQYF; cdr3_nt: TGTGCCAGCAGTTACCCCATAGCGGGAGGCCCTTATCCGCTTTACACAGATACGCAGTATTTT
j_call: TRBJ1-5; d_call: -; v_call: TRBV3-1/TRBV3-2; clone_size: -; cdr3_aa: CASIIRGQTHQPQHF; cdr3_nt: TGTGCCAGCATTATCCGGGGACAAACGCATCAGCCCCAGCATTTT
j_call: TRBJ2-7; d_call: TRBD1; v_call: TRBV7-9; clone_size: -; cdr3_aa: CASSVDRAGEQYF; cdr3_nt: TGTGCCAGCAGCGTCGACAGGGCGGGCGAGCAGTACTTC
j_call: TRBJ2-1; d_call: TRBD2; v_call: TRBV5-5; clone_size: -; cdr3_aa: CASSATSGYNEQFF; cdr3_nt: TGTGCCAGCAGCGCAACTAGCGGGTACAATGAGCAGTTCTTC
j_call: TRBJ1-5; d_call: -; v_call: TRBV19; clone_size: -; cdr3_aa: CASSIIAGHIQPQHF; cdr3_nt: TGTGCCAGTAGTATAATCGCAGGGCATATTCAGCCCCAGCATTTT
j_call: TRBJ1-5; d_call: -; v_call: TRBV15; clone_size: -; cdr3_aa: CATSHFASNQPQHF; cdr3_nt: TGTGCCACCAGCCACTTTGCGAGCAATCAGCCCCAGCATTTT
j_call: TRBJ1-3; d_call: TRBD1; v_call: TRBV13; clone_size: once; cdr3_aa: CASSLEGTAGNTIYF; cdr3_nt: TGTGCCAGCAGCTTAGAAGGGACAGCTGGAAACACCATATATTTT
j_call: TRBJ1-1; d_call: -; v_call: TRBV19; clone_size: -; cdr3_aa: CASSISVMNTEAFF; cdr3_nt: TGTGCCAGTAGTATAAGCGTCATGAACACTGAAGCTTTCTTT
j_call: TRBJ1-5; d_call: -; v_call: TRBV2; clone_size: -; cdr3_aa: CASARGSNQPQHF; cdr3_nt: TGTGCCAGCGCCAGGGGAAGCAATCAGCCCCAGCATTTT
j_call: TRBJ2-1; d_call: -; v_call: TRBV2; clone_size: -; cdr3_aa: CASRRLGVSYNEQFF; cdr3_nt: TGTGCCAGCAGACGTCTCGGGGTTTCCTACAATGAGCAGTTCTTC
j_call: TRBJ1-1; d_call: -; v_call: TRBV19; clone_size: many; cdr3_aa: CASSIYSTLNTEAFF; cdr3_nt: TGTGCCAGTAGTATCTACAGTACCTTGAACACTGAAGCTTTCTTT
j_call: TRBJ1-1; d_call: -; v_call: TRBV7-2; clone_size: -; cdr3_aa: CASSSIPIQGSEAFF; cdr3_nt: TGTGCCAGCAGCTCCATACCGATTCAGGGGTCTGAAGCTTTCTTT
j_call: TRBJ1-3; d_call: -; v_call: TRBV7-6; clone_size: -; cdr3_aa: CASSLRDNLSGNTIYF; cdr3_nt: TGTGCCAGCAGCTTAAGGGACAACCTCTCTGGAAACACCATATATTTT
j_call: TRBJ2-7; d_call: -; v_call: TRBV21-1; clone_size: -; cdr3_aa: CASSDTGDCEQYF; cdr3_nt: TGTGCCAGCAGTGACACAGGGGATTGCGAGCAGTACTTC
j_call: TRBJ2-6; d_call: -; v_call: TRBV5-1; clone_size: -; cdr3_aa: CASSLGRSSGANVLTF; cdr3_nt: TGCGCCAGCAGCTTGGGACGGAGCTCTGGGGCCAACGTCCTGACTTTC
j_call: TRBJ2-5; d_call: -; v_call: TRBV18; clone_size: once; cdr3_aa: CASSPLNSETQYF; cdr3_nt: TGTGCCAGCTCACCATTAAACTCTGAGACCCAGTACTTC
j_call: TRBJ2-2; d_call: TRBD2; v_call: TRBV3-1/TRBV3-2; clone_size: once; cdr3_aa: CASSPTSGGDGELFF; cdr3_nt: TGTGCCAGCAGCCCGACTAGCGGGGGGGACGGGGAGCTGTTTTTT
j_call: TRBJ2-3; d_call: TRBD1; v_call: TRBV9; clone_size: few; cdr3_aa: CASSGRTGGAADTQYF; cdr3_nt: TGTGCCAGCAGCGGACGGACAGGGGGCGCGGCAGATACGCAGTATTTT
j_call: TRBJ2-3; d_call: TRBD2; v_call: TRBV4-2; clone_size: -; cdr3_aa: CASSQDPSGYSDTQYF; cdr3_nt: TGTGCCAGCAGCCAAGATCCTAGCGGGTATTCAGATACGCAGTATTTT
j_call: TRBJ1-1; d_call: TRBD1; v_call: TRBV5-6; clone_size: -; cdr3_aa: CASRSDRGFDTEAFF; cdr3_nt: TGTGCCAGCAGATCGGACAGGGGATTTGACACTGAAGCTTTCTTT
j_call: TRBJ1-1; d_call: -; v_call: TRBV24-1; clone_size: once; cdr3_aa: CATSETENTEAFF; cdr3_nt: TGTGCCACCAGTGAAACAGAGAACACTGAAGCTTTCTTT
j_call: TRBJ1-2; d_call: -; v_call: TRBV12-2; clone_size: -; cdr3_aa: CASRFPLTALLAYGYTF; cdr3_nt: TGTGCAAGTCGCTTTCCTTTGACAGCTCTCCTCGCCTATGGCTACACCTTC
j_call: TRBJ1-2; d_call: TRBD1; v_call: TRBV5-5; clone_size: -; cdr3_aa: CASSLVVRGQGGYTF; cdr3_nt: TGTGCCAGCAGCTTGGTGGTCAGGGGGCAGGGAGGCTACACCTTC
j_call: TRBJ2-7; d_call: -; v_call: TRBV25-1; clone_size: -; cdr3_aa: CASSESSYEQYF; cdr3_nt: TGTGCCAGCAGTGAGAGCTCCTACGAGCAGTACTTC
j_call: TRBJ2-5; d_call: -; v_call: TRBV7-2; clone_size: -; cdr3_aa: CASSLGGGTWETQYF; cdr3_nt: TGTGCCAGCAGCTTAGGAGGCGGGACTTGGGAGACCCAGTACTTC
j_call: TRBJ2-1; d_call: -; v_call: TRBV5-6; clone_size: -; cdr3_aa: CASSFLTGDEQFF; cdr3_nt: TGTGCCAGCAGCTTTTTAACGGGGGATGAGCAGTTCTTC
j_call: TRBJ1-2; d_call: -; v_call: TRBV4-1; clone_size: -; cdr3_aa: CASSSLTMGGYTF; cdr3_nt: TGCGCCAGCAGCTCACTGACTATGGGTGGCTACACCTTC
j_call: TRBJ1-2; d_call: -; v_call: TRBV5-1; clone_size: -; cdr3_aa: CASSLDRAHYGYTF; cdr3_nt: TGCGCCAGCAGCTTGGACAGGGCCCACTATGGCTACACCTTC
j_call: TRBJ1-1; d_call: -; v_call: TRBV14; clone_size: -; cdr3_aa: CASSLDTDTEAFF; cdr3_nt: TGTGCCAGCAGCTTGGATACAGACACTGAAGCTTTCTTT
j_call: TRBJ1-3; d_call: TRBD1; v_call: TRBV5-4; clone_size: -; cdr3_aa: CASSLALRGSSGNTIYF; cdr3_nt: TGTGCCAGCAGCTTGGCCCTCAGGGGGTCCTCTGGAAACACCATATATTTT
j_call: TRBJ2-4; d_call: TRBD2; v_call: TRBV5-6; clone_size: -; cdr3_aa: CASSFSGAKNIQYF; cdr3_nt: TGTGCCAGCAGCTTTAGCGGGGCCAAAAACATTCAGTACTTC
j_call: TRBJ2-2; d_call: -; v_call: TRBV7-7; clone_size: -; cdr3_aa: CASTCDLWVANTGELFF; cdr3_nt: TGTGCTAGCACCTGCGACTTGTGGGTCGCGAACACCGGGGAGCTGTTTTTT
j_call: TRBJ1-2; d_call: -; v_call: TRBV29-1; clone_size: -; cdr3_aa: CSVDAGAYGYTF; cdr3_nt: TGCAGCGTTGATGCAGGGGCCTATGGCTACACCTTC
j_call: TRBJ1-2; d_call: TRBD1; v_call: TRBV7-3; clone_size: -; cdr3_aa: CASSLSRTGSYGYTF; cdr3_nt: TGTGCCAGCAGCTTATCCCGGACAGGTTCCTATGGCTACACCTTC
j_call: TRBJ1-3; d_call: -; v_call: TRBV5-1; clone_size: -; cdr3_aa: CASTRDNGNTIYF; cdr3_nt: TGCGCCAGCACCCGGGACAATGGAAACACCATATATTTT
j_call: TRBJ1-1; d_call: TRBD1; v_call: TRBV9; clone_size: -; cdr3_aa: CASSVAGQGNTEAFF; cdr3_nt: TGTGCCAGCAGCGTAGCCGGACAGGGGAACACTGAAGCTTTCTTT
j_call: TRBJ2-1; d_call: TRBD2; v_call: TRBV5-1; clone_size: few; cdr3_aa: CASQLAGESYNEQFF; cdr3_nt: TGCGCCAGCCAATTGGCGGGGGAGTCCTACAATGAGCAGTTCTTC
j_call: TRBJ2-2; d_call: -; v_call: TRBV29-1; clone_size: -; cdr3_aa: CSVYRNGELFF; cdr3_nt: TGCAGCGTTTACAGAAACGGGGAGCTGTTTTTT
j_call: TRBJ1-5; d_call: TRBD1; v_call: TRBV3-1/TRBV3-2; clone_size: -; cdr3_aa: CASSNRGVGNQPQHF; cdr3_nt: TGTGCCAGCAGCAACAGGGGAGTAGGCAATCAGCCCCAGCATTTT
j_call: TRBJ1-5; d_call: -; v_call: TRBV6-5; clone_size: -; cdr3_aa: CASSWTVNQPQHF; cdr3_nt: TGTGCCAGCAGCTGGACAGTCAATCAGCCCCAGCATTTT
j_call: TRBJ2-3; d_call: TRBD2; v_call: TRBV27; clone_size: -; cdr3_aa: CASSLTSVSGGVSDTQYF; cdr3_nt: TGTGCCAGCAGTCTTACCTCGGTCAGCGGGGGAGTGTCAGATACGCAGTATTTT
j_call: TRBJ2-7; d_call: TRBD2; v_call: TRBV5-1; clone_size: once; cdr3_aa: CASSLDSGRSGEQYF; cdr3_nt: TGCGCCAGCAGCTTGGATAGCGGGAGGTCTGGCGAGCAGTACTTC
j_call: TRBJ2-7; d_call: TRBD1; v_call: TRBV7-3; clone_size: -; cdr3_aa: CASSPGTDTFSYEQYF; cdr3_nt: TGTGCCAGCAGCCCTGGGACAGACACCTTCTCCTACGAGCAGTACTTC
j_call: TRBJ1-1; d_call: -; v_call: TRBV11-3; clone_size: -; cdr3_aa: CASSIGVNTEAFF; cdr3_nt: TGTGCCAGCAGCATCGGGGTGAACACTGAAGCTTTCTTT